One sample yielded the 15 T cell receptor beta chains listed below, sequenced in a study of T cells in narcolepsy (dated by TCRdb to between 2017 and 2018). The library was generated by the immunoSEQ multiplex PCR assay. The table was pulled from immuneACCESS by TCRdb, which kept in-frame rearrangements only. Such tables lose some clones; where checked, under half of the loss comes from unresolved V genes, and the rest has no known cause. This sample is represented by tens of thousands of clones; around 80% of them were singletons. Jointly, the top ten make up about 1.3% of the sample. Sample: CD45RA- memory CD4+ T cells from PBMCs. The intended sense of this specimen's cell subset or site label: memory T cells sorted ex vivo from peripheral blood. Receptors originate from a human donor with narcolepsy.

This clone was seen once. The chain combines TRBV5-4 with TRBJ1-6, with D possibly being TRBD1 (5 bases). CDR1 and CDR2 (germline): SGHNT, YYREEE (reference sequence). This CDR3 comprises 14 residues. V gave up 0 bases and J gave up 7 bases, with 8 bases separating them. CDR3 amino acids: CASSLDRTNSPLHF. CDR3 in DNA: TGTGCCAGCAGCTTGGACAGGACAAATTCACCCCTCCACTTT. Together with reference TRBV5-4 and TRBJ1-6, the CDR3 gives the full variable domain: ETGVTQSPTHLIKTRGQQVTLRCSSQSGHNTVSWYQQALGQGPQFIFQYYREEENGRGNFPPRFSGLQFPNYSSELNVNALELDDSALYLCASSLDRTNSPLHFGNGTRLTVT.

This clone was detected a few times. This chain uses TRBV14 with TRBJ2-7; D is uncertain. With 0 bases removed from V and 4 bases from J, the gap between germline ends came to 10 bases. The CDR3 runs 14 residues. Per germline, CDR1 SGHDN and CDR2 FVKESK. The CDR3 DNA is TGTGCCAGCAGCCAAGAGAGACAATTTTACGAGCAGTACTTC. Residues: CASSQERQFYEQYF.

The V and J genes are TRBV27 and TRBJ1-6; 7 bases are a match to TRBD1. V dropped 5 bases and J dropped 5; count of bases not matched to a gene: 3. CDR1 and CDR2 (germline): MNHEY, SMNVEV (reference sequence). This CDR3 has 14 residues. This chain's CDR3 is CASSNRGNNSPLHF. The CDR3 bases are TGTGCCAGCAGTAACAGGGGCAATAATTCACCCCTCCACTTT.

The CDR3, as DNA: TGTGCCAGCAGCGTAGATTTTCGCAACGAGCAGTACTTC. It translates to CASSVDFRNEQYF. The V gene is TRBV9, the J gene TRBJ2-7; D not resolved. From germline, CDR1 is SGDLS and CDR2 YYNGEE. This CDR3 spans 13 amino acids. V lost 0 bases and J 5 bases, leaving 9 bases between the germline ends.

The V gene is TRBV30, the J gene TRBJ1-3, with D tentatively TRBD1 (6 bases). Germline V CDR1 and CDR2: GTSNPN, SVGIG (reference sequence). V lost 2 bases and J lost 5, with 13 bases in between. The CDR3 is 14 amino acids. The CDR3 here is CAWSIGGGRNTIYF. DNA of the CDR3: TGTGCCTGGAGTATCGGCGGGGGCCGAAACACCATATATTTT.

Here the CDR3 DNA reads TGCGCCAGCAGCTTGTCAGGGGGCACTAATGAAAAACTGTTTTTT. Translated: CASSLSGGTNEKLFF. The chain is built from TRBV5-1 and TRBJ1-4, with 8 bases lining up with TRBD1. CDR3 length: 15 amino acids. V lost 1 base to trimming and J lost 2 bases; unmatched junction nucleotides: 1. Germline V gene lookup returns CDR1 SGHRS and CDR2 YFSETQ. The variable domain in full, completed from reference TRBV5-1 and TRBJ1-4, reads KAGVTQTPRYLIKTRGQQVTLSCSPISGHRSVSWYQQTPGQGLQFLFEYFSETQRNKGNFPGRFSGRQFSNSRSEMNVSTLELGDSALYLCASSLSGGTNEKLFFGSGTQLSVL.

The chain links TRBV19 to TRBJ2-5; D not resolved. Deletions cut 4 bases from V and 0 bases from J, with 12 bases between. This CDR3 comprises 15 residues. Germline lookup yields CDR1 LNHDA and CDR2 SQIVND (reference sequence). CDR3 sequence reads: CASSTLNSDQETQYF. As DNA, the CDR3 is TGTGCCAGTAGTACCTTAAACAGCGACCAAGAGACCCAGTACTTC.

A note on this clone: Other nucleotide sequences from this sample produce the same CDR3. The chain joins TRBV20-1 to TRBJ2-1; D is undetermined. This CDR3 is built from 11 residues. Trimming stripped 2 bases from V and 7 bases from J, with 6 bases between. Germline-derived CDR1 and CDR2 are DFQATT and SNEGSKA (reference sequence). The CDR3 DNA is TGCAGTGCTAGAACGTCTAATGAGCAGTTCTTC. The encoded protein is CSARTSNEQFF.

V is TRBV11-2 and J is TRBJ2-2; 7 bases agree with TRBD2. After removal of 5 bases from V and 5 bases from J, the junction contained 11 bases not matched to a gene. CDR3 size: 16 residues. The germline V gene has CDR1 SGHAT and CDR2 FQNNGV. The DNA of the CDR3 is TGTGCCAGCAGCCCCCGGGGAGGGGCTCCGACCGGGGAGCTGTTTTTT. Its protein is CASSPRGGAPTGELFF.

This rearrangement joins TRBV28 to TRBJ1-5; the D is unclear. V lost 6 bases to trimming and J lost 2 bases, with 11 bases between them. The CDR3 totals 14 residues. Germline-derived CDR1 and CDR2 are MDHEN and SYDVKM. The CDR3 sequence: CASRPVIGNQPQHF. In nucleotides, the CDR3 is TGTGCCAGCAGACCCGTGATAGGCAATCAGCCCCAGCATTTT. Full variable domain (remainder filled in from reference TRBV28 and TRBJ1-5): DVKVTQSSRYLVKRTGEKVFLECVQDMDHENMFWYRQDPGLGLRLIYFSYDVKMKEKGDIPEGYSVSREKKERFSLILESASTNQTSMYLCASRPVIGNQPQHFGDGTRLSIL.

The rearrangement joins TRBV9 to TRBJ1-1; the match to TRBD1 covers 8 bases. The CDR3 contains 14 residues. Looked up from germline, CDR1 is SGDLS and CDR2 is YYNGEE. V was clipped by 3 bases and J by 4 bases; unmatched bases: 5. Written as DNA, the CDR3 is TGTGCCAGCAGCGCCGGGACAGGACCCACTGAAGCTTTCTTT. This sequence encodes CASSAGTGPTEAFF.

Note on this clone: Other DNA sequences from this sample encode an identical CDR3 as well. The CDR3 spells CASGLAGGLGADTQYF. The CDR3 DNA follows: TGTGCCAGCGGGTTAGCGGGGGGTCTTGGGGCAGATACGCAGTATTTT. The chain uses TRBV7-2 and TRBJ2-3; 10 bases are shared with TRBD2. Germline loops: CDR1 SGHTA, CDR2 FQGNSA. V shed 8 bases and J 4 bases; nucleotides not matched to a gene: 12. This CDR3 comprises 16 residues.

The chain uses TRBV19 and TRBJ1-3; TRBD1 is a possible D gene (5 bases). CDR1 is LNHDA, CDR2 SQIVND, per germline (reference sequence). The ends were cut back, 6 bases at V and 0 bases at J, with 21 bases in the middle. There are 18 residues in the CDR3. The CDR3 here is CASRSLRDGRISGNTIYF. For the CDR3, the DNA is TGTGCCAGTAGATCACTAAGGGACGGGCGCATCTCTGGAAACACCATATATTTT.

The chain links TRBV28 to TRBJ2-5, with TRBD2 as a possible D gene (7 bases). This CDR3 is built from 16 residues. V was trimmed by 5 bases and J by 5 bases, leaving 21 bases between them. From germline, CDR1 is MDHEN and CDR2 SYDVKM. CDR3 sequence reads: CASSAQVGGARETQYF. CDR3 nucleotides: TGTGCCAGCAGTGCCCAGGTGGGGGGGGCTCGGGAGACCCAGTACTTC.

Only a few counts were recorded for this clone. The CDR3 region is CASSFRDYSNQPQHF. CDR3 nucleotide sequence: TGTGCCAGCAGTTTTAGGGACTATAGCAATCAGCCCCAGCATTTT. The chain employs TRBV28 and TRBJ1-5; the D gene is possibly TRBD1 (5 bases). The CDR3 consists of 15 residues. Per germline, CDR1 MDHEN and CDR2 SYDVKM. The ends were cut back, 3 bases at V and 0 bases at J, with 9 bases in the middle.